The entry below gives a single T cell receptor (beta chain) sequence along with its context. The sample is drawn from a study of blood T cell repertoires in COVID-19. About the study: Samples taken during acute and convalescent COVID-19 were collected in the United States, Italy and Spain. Nucleic acid was either cDNA or gDNA, and it came from T cells, B-cell-depleted T cells, or PBMCs.

How the authors handled the data: Cell counts per sample came from amplifying reference gene primers. Sequencing used immunoSEQ multiplex PCR; TCRdb keeps in-frame clones, though not all of them. The DNA gave D and trimming, while V, J and clone size come from that table. The repertoire holds around 200,000 clones, with roughly four fifths as singletons. This CDR3 comprises 14 residues. Per the germline V gene, CDR1 is GTSNPN and CDR2 is SVGIG (reference sequence). V lost 0 bases and J lost 9; bases outside the gene matches: 8. The origin of this receptor is a woman in her thirties or forties with active or convalescent COVID-19. The chain is built from TRBV30 and TRBJ1-5; 7 bases match TRBD1. The sequenced material came from peripheral blood. CDR3 in amino acids: CAWSVRQGFGPQHF. CDR3 coding DNA: TGTGCCTGGAGTGTCCGACAGGGTTTTGGGCCCCAGCATTTT.